This TCR beta chain was documented in a study of spatial heterogeneity in lung cancer. Study-wide findings and caveats: Tumoral mutation counts were tracked by counts of expanded intratumoral alpha and beta TCRs.

The time point is: sample taken at primary tumor resection. In its sample, this clonotype ranks as medium-sized. The target antigen is unknown. A single record per CDR3 protein comes from TCRdb applying MiXCR to the 5' RACE reads. The sample has about 6,800 distinct CDR3 sequences, 11% to 15% seen once. The V gene lost 3 bases and the J gene lost 5 bases, with 10 bases spanning the gap. Germline CDR1 SQVTM, CDR2 ANQGSEA. The CDR3 sequence is 12 residues long. Source: lung tumor tissue, taken at surgery. The genes are TRBV29-1 and TRBJ1-2; D gene unclear. This receptor was obtained from a male donor with early-stage non-small cell lung cancer. The CDR3 DNA sequence: TGCAGCGTTGAGCGGGGAGGATATGGCTACACCTTC. Amino acids: CSVERGGYGYTF.